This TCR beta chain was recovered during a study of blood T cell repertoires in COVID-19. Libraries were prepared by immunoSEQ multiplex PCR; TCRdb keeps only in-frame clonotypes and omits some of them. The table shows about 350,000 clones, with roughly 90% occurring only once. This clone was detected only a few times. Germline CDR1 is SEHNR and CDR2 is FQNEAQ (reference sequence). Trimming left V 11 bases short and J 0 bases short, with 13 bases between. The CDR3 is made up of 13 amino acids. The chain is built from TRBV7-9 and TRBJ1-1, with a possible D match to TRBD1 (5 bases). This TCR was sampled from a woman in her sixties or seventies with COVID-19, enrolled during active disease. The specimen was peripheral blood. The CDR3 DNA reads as TGTGCCTCCCAACAGGCCTTGAACACTGAAGCTTTCTTT. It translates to CASQQALNTEAFF.